The 26 T cell receptor beta chains presented below share a single source sample, sequenced in a study of cytomegalovirus exposure and HLA in healthy donors. Clones were read by immunoSEQ multiplex PCR, and TCRdb kept only the in-frame ones, dropping some. This table has over 120,000 clones, approximately 89% appearing once. Sequenced sample: PBMCs. All receptors derive from a woman aged 18-35 years in good health and CMV-seropositive.

The rearrangement uses TRBV27 and TRBJ2-7; TRBD1 is a possible D gene (6 bases). This CDR3 spans 14 amino acids. The V end was cut by 4 bases, the J end by 2 bases, with 12 bases between. Germline assignment: CDR1 MNHEY and CDR2 SMNVEV (reference sequence). The CDR3 region is CASSSVDSTYEQYF. CDR3 DNA: TGTGCCAGCAGTTCCGTGGACAGCACCTACGAGCAGTACTTC.

The chain uses TRBV5-1 and TRBJ2-5, with D possibly matching TRBD1 (6 bases). Germline V gene lookup returns CDR1 SGHRS and CDR2 YFSETQ. Trimming removed 5 bases from V and 1 base from J, with 15 bases in between. The CDR3 consists of 15 residues. The CDR3: CASRGQGNLQETQYF. CDR3 nucleotide sequence: TGCGCCAGCAGAGGGCAGGGGAACCTCCAAGAGACCCAGTACTTC.

The table lists this clone with a few counts. The gene calls are TRBV4-1 and TRBJ2-7; 10 bases match TRBD2. The CDR3 consists of 17 residues. Losses at the gene ends were 0 bases for V and 9 bases for J; bases not matched to a gene: 14. Germline V gives CDR1 MGHRA, CDR2 YSYEKL. This CDR3 is CASSQEPAGGPLLGQYF. CDR3 nucleotides: TGCGCCAGCAGCCAAGAACCAGCGGGGGGGCCCTTATTGGGGCAGTACTTC.

The J gene is TRBJ1-5, the V gene TRBV7-8, with 7 bases matching TRBD1. Germline V CDR1 and CDR2: SGHVS, FQNEAQ. The length of the CDR3 is 15 residues. The J segment lost 7 bases and the V segment lost 1 base, leaving 7 bases of the junction unmatched. This CDR3 reads CASSLEGTVLQPQHF. CDR3 in DNA: TGTGCCAGCAGCTTAGAGGGGACAGTCCTACAGCCCCAGCATTTT. Full variable domain (missing parts from reference TRBV7-8 and TRBJ1-5): GAGVSQSPRYKVAKRGQDVALRCDPISGHVSLFWYQQALGQGPEFLTYFQNEAQLDKSGLPSDRFFAERPEGSVSTLKIQRTQQEDSAVYLCASSLEGTVLQPQHFGDGTRLSIL.

This chain joins TRBV21-1 and TRBJ1-6; the table's TRBD1 call for D was not verified on the DNA. TRBV21-1 is a pseudogene locus. This CDR3 contains 17 residues. The chain's CDR3 is CASSKRPTGTGYSPLHF. In DNA, the CDR3 is TGTGCCAGCAGCAAAAGACCTACCGGGACAGGGTATTCACCCCTCCACTTT.

The J gene is TRBJ1-2, the V gene TRBV6-5; the D gene is possibly TRBD1 (6 bases). The V end was cut by 6 bases, the J end by 3 bases, with 14 bases between. CDR1 and CDR2 from the germline V gene are MNHEY and SVGAGI. There are 14 residues in the CDR3. The CDR3 DNA follows: TGTGCCAGCAGCCGACAGACAGGCCACTATGGCTACACCTTC. The encoded protein is CASSRQTGHYGYTF.

The J gene is TRBJ1-5, the V gene TRBV28, with D possibly being TRBD1 (6 bases). CDR1 and CDR2 (germline): MDHEN, SYDVKM. V was cut by 2 bases and J by 0 bases, with 14 bases left in between. This CDR3 contains 17 residues. The CDR3 nucleotides are TGTGCCAGCAGTTTAGGAGGGGGGGCTCATAGCAATCAGCCCCAGCATTTT. This encodes CASSLGGGAHSNQPQHF.

This chain joins TRBV19 and TRBJ1-1; TRBD1 is a possible D gene (5 bases). Trimming cost V 4 bases and J 1 base, with 10 bases left between them. The CDR3 is made up of 14 amino acids. Germline values: CDR1 LNHDA, CDR2 SQIVND (reference sequence). The CDR3, as DNA: TGTGCCAGTAGTACCAGACAGCAGAACACTGAAGCTTTCTTT. It translates to CASSTRQQNTEAFF.

The CDR3 protein is CASSSHRGPQSYGYTF. Here the CDR3 DNA reads TGTGCCAGCAGCTCTCACAGGGGGCCCCAGTCCTATGGCTACACCTTC. This sequence joins TRBV7-6 and TRBJ1-2, with TRBD1 identical over 9 bases. The CDR3 contains 16 residues. Germline loops: CDR1 SGHVS, CDR2 FNYEAQ. Trimming cost V 4 bases and J 4 bases; bases outside gene matches: 10.

The chain is built from TRBV5-1 and TRBJ2-7; 7 nucleotides agree with TRBD2. V gave up 0 bases and J gave up 3 bases; unmatched junction bases: 15. The germline V gene has CDR1 SGHRS and CDR2 YFSETQ. The CDR3 length is 18 residues. The DNA of the CDR3 is TGCGCCAGCAGCTTGGAGGGAAGCGGGGCCCGGCTCATCTACGAGCAGTACTTC. Translated, it gives CASSLEGSGARLIYEQYF.

The chain recombines TRBV7-2 with TRBJ2-7; TRBD2 agrees at 9 bases. The CDR3 contains 17 residues. With V trimmed by 0 bases and J by 0 bases, 6 bases remained unmatched. The germline V gene has CDR1 SGHTA and CDR2 FQGNSA. CDR3: CASSLAGVAGVSYEQYF. In DNA, the CDR3 is TGTGCCAGCAGCTTAGCGGGGGTAGCGGGGGTCTCCTACGAGCAGTACTTC.

The genes are TRBV11-2 and TRBJ1-1; D call uncertain. Trimming stripped 5 bases from V and 4 bases from J, with 14 bases between. Germline V gene lookup returns CDR1 SGHAT and CDR2 FQNNGV. CDR3 length: 14 amino acids. In DNA, the CDR3 is TGTGCCAGCAGCCCAGGACCCGCGGGCACTGAAGCTTTCTTT. Translated: CASSPGPAGTEAFF.

The chain couples TRBV5-1 to TRBJ2-1; D is ambiguous. Germline CDR1 and CDR2: SGHRS and YFSETQ. The CDR3 runs to 14 residues. Deletions cut 2 bases from V and 5 bases from J, with 11 bases between. The CDR3 coding sequence is TGCGCCAGCAGCTTAAGAGCTCCCAACAATGAGCAGTTCTTC. Translation: CASSLRAPNNEQFF.

The genes are TRBV25-1 and TRBJ2-3; D may be TRBD1 (5 bases). V was cut by 2 bases and J by 1 base, with 10 bases left in between. This CDR3 contains 15 residues. Germline loops: CDR1 MGHDK, CDR2 SYGVNS. The CDR3 region has the DNA TGTGCCAGCAGTGAACAGGGTCTGGGCACAGATACGCAGTATTTT. Protein product: CASSEQGLGTDTQYF.

This rearrangement joins TRBV27 to TRBJ2-7; 9 bases line up with TRBD1. The germline V gene has CDR1 MNHEY and CDR2 SMNVEV (reference sequence). V lost 5 bases to trimming and J lost 4 bases; unmatched junction nucleotides: 3. CDR3 length: 13 amino acids. The CDR3 region is CASSQQGAYEQYF. The CDR3 bases are TGTGCCAGCAGTCAACAGGGGGCTTACGAGCAGTACTTC.

This sequence joins TRBV5-4 and TRBJ1-4; no firm D call. The CDR3 contains 12 residues. Trimming pared 9 bases from V and 8 bases from J, leaving 14 bases between. The germline V gene has CDR1 SGHNT and CDR2 YYREEE (reference sequence). CDR3 sequence (DNA): TGTGCCATGCAAAACGCGGGGGAAAAACTGTTTTTT. It translates to CAMQNAGEKLFF.

This clone was detected once. This chain connects TRBV10-1 to TRBJ1-1, with a tentative D call TRBD1 (5 bases). The V end lost 2 bases, the J end lost 1 base, and 17 bases lay between the germline ends. The length of the CDR3 is 17 residues. CDR1 is WNHNN, CDR2 SYGVQD, per germline (reference sequence). CDR3 DNA sequence: TGCGCCAGCAGTGAGGGGCAGCGGGGACGGCGGAACACTGAAGCTTTCTTT. Its translation: CASSEGQRGRRNTEAFF.

The chain is built from TRBV9 and TRBJ1-1; no clear D gene. V was pared by 0 bases and J by 1 base, with 4 bases between. Germline loops: CDR1 SGDLS, CDR2 YYNGEE. The CDR3 is made up of 13 amino acids. Here the CDR3 reads CASSVVQNTEAFF. In DNA, the CDR3 is TGTGCCAGCAGCGTAGTTCAGAACACTGAAGCTTTCTTT.

The chain has TRBV2 and TRBJ1-4; 11 positions match TRBD1. V shed 7 bases, J shed 8 bases, and the junction held 6 bases outside the gene matches. CDR1 and CDR2 (germline): SNHLY, FYNNEI. This CDR3 contains 14 residues. The CDR3 region is CASISDRGREKLFF. CDR3 bases: TGTGCCAGCATCTCGGACAGGGGGCGAGAAAAACTGTTTTTT.

This clone was counted once. The chain recombines TRBV6-1 with TRBJ1-2; tentative D call: TRBD1 (6 bases). Trimming removed 5 bases from V and 0 bases from J, with 13 bases in between. Per the germline V gene, CDR1 is MNHNS and CDR2 is SASEGT. CDR3 length equals 15 residues. The CDR3 DNA is TGTGCCAGCAGTTCCCAGACAGGTCCTAACTATGGCTACACCTTC. It codes for CASSSQTGPNYGYTF.

This clone was seen a few times. This rearrangement joins TRBV30 to TRBJ2-2; no clear D. V lost 0 bases and J lost 4, with 15 bases in between. Germline CDR1 GTSNPN, CDR2 SVGIG (reference sequence). CDR3 length equals 16 residues. Here the CDR3 reads CAWSVLQVLGTGELFF. In nucleotides, the CDR3 is TGTGCCTGGAGTGTACTCCAAGTCCTAGGCACCGGGGAGCTGTTTTTT. Full variable domain (missing parts from reference TRBV30 and TRBJ2-2): SQTIHQWPATLVQPVGSPLSLECTVEGTSNPNLYWYRQAAGRGLQLLFYSVGIGQISSEVPQNLSASRPQDRQFILSSKKLLLSDSGFYLCAWSVLQVLGTGELFFGEGSRLTVL.

V and J are TRBV5-1 and TRBJ2-1; D possibly corresponds to TRBD2 (5 bases). Germline-derived CDR1 and CDR2 are SGHRS and YFSETQ. Trimming removed 0 bases from V and 0 bases from J, with 10 bases in between. This CDR3 comprises 16 residues. CDR3 residues: CASSLEGAGSYNEQFF. As DNA, the CDR3 is TGCGCCAGCAGCTTGGAGGGAGCCGGCTCCTACAATGAGCAGTTCTTC.

V gene TRBV28 combines with J gene TRBJ1-4; 8 bases fit TRBD1. This CDR3 spans 15 amino acids. Losses at the gene ends were 6 bases for V and 3 bases for J; bases not matched to a gene: 6. Germline CDR1 and CDR2: MDHEN and SYDVKM. The CDR3 DNA follows: TGTGCCAGCAGGCTAACAGGGGGTCCTAATGAAAAACTGTTTTTT. It codes for CASRLTGGPNEKLFF.

J is TRBJ1-2 and V is TRBV7-2; D gene ambiguous. Germline values: CDR1 SGHTA, CDR2 FQGNSA. This CDR3 region has 15 residues. V gave up 0 bases and J gave up 8 bases, with 16 bases separating them. The CDR3 DNA sequence: TGTGCCAGCAGCTTAGCGCTTCAAATTTCGAGGGGCTACACCTTC. Residues: CASSLALQISRGYTF.

This clone was picked up one time. The chain is built from TRBV19 and TRBJ1-6, with 9 positions matching TRBD1. CDR1 LNHDA and CDR2 SQIVND come from the germline V gene (reference sequence). The CDR3 length is 14 residues. The V gene end was trimmed by 7 bases and the J gene end by 9 bases; junction bases not matched to a gene: 7. The CDR3 spells CASKPDRGGSPLHF. The CDR3 DNA is TGTGCCAGTAAACCGGACAGGGGAGGTTCACCCCTCCACTTT.

This rearrangement joins TRBV6-5 to TRBJ1-2; D unresolved. This CDR3 is built from 14 residues. V was trimmed by 5 bases and J by 5 bases, leaving 15 bases between them. Germline V gene data show CDR1 as MNHEY and CDR2 as SVGAGI. CDR3 sequence: CASSDTGREYGYTF. Written as DNA, the CDR3 is TGTGCCAGCAGTGACACGGGCCGGGAATATGGCTACACCTTC.